This entry is about one T cell receptor (beta chain). TCRdb reanalysed the 5' RACE reads using MiXCR and keeps one entry per CDR3 protein. The table lists 400,000 to 650,000 distinct CDR3 sequences, roughly 22% of them singletons. The data belong to a study of T cells after yellow fever vaccination. The CDR3 has 15 residues. V lost 1 base, J lost 0 bases, and 13 bases lay in between. Germline-derived CDR1 and CDR2 are DFQATT and SNEGSKA (reference sequence). V and J are TRBV20-1 and TRBJ2-7; D might be TRBD2 (6 bases). The sample here was PBMCs, taken roughly 23 days after the first yellow fever vaccination. This receptor was taken from a man aged 18 to 29 who received the YFV17D yellow fever vaccine. DNA for the CDR3: TGCAGTGCTAGAGCGCCGCGGGGCAGCTCCTACGAGCAGTACTTC. Translation: CSARAPRGSSYEQYF.